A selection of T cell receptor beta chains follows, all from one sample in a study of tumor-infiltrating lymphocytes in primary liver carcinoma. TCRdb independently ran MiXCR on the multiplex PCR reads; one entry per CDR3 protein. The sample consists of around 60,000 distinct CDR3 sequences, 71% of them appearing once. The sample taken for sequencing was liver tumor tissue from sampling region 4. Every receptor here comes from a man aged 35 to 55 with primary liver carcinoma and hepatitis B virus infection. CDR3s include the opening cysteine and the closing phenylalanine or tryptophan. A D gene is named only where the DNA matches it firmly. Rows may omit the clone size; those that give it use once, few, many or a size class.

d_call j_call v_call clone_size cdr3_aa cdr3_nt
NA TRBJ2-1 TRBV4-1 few CASSARQQFF TGTGCCAGCAGCGCGAGACAGCAGTTCTTC
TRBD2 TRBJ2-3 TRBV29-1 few CNVGGTSGRGGPDTQYF TGCAACGTTGGCGGGACTAGCGGGAGAGGGGGCCCAGATACGCAGTATTTT
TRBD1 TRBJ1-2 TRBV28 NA CATVTGEWGYIF TGTGCGACCGTTACAGGGGAGTGGGGCTACATCTTC
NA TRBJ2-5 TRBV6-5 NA CASDTAVGETQYF TGTGCCAGCGACACCGCGGTGGGGGAGACCCAGTACTTC
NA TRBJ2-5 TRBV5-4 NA CSSSLNGQETQYF TGCTCCAGCAGCTTGAATGGCCAAGAGACCCAGTACTTC
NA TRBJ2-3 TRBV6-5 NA CASSYAGLSAVTQYF TGTGCCAGCAGTTACGCGGGGCTAAGCGCAGTTACGCAGTATTTT
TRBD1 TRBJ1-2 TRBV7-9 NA CTSRWDRGFHGYIF TGTACCAGCAGATGGGACAGGGGGTTTCATGGCTACATCTTC
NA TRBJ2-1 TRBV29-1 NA CSVDKGSANNEQLF TGCAGCGTTGATAAAGGTAGTGCGAACAATGAGCAGCTCTTC
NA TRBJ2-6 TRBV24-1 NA CATSDPASSGANVLTF TGTGCCACCAGTGATCCAGCGAGTTCTGGGGCCAACGTCCTGACTTTC
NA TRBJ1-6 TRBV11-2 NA CASSLRPPRYSNSPLHF TGTGCCAGCAGCTTAAGGCCCCCCCGATACAGTAATTCACCCCTCCACTTT
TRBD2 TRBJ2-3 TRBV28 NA CASRPPGLAADTQYF TGTGCCAGCAGGCCCCCAGGACTAGCGGCAGATACGCAGTATTTT
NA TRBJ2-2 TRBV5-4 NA CTSSRDRQATGELFF TGTACCAGCAGTCGGGACCGTCAGGCCACCGGGGAGCTGTTTTTT
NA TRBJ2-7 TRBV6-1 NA CASSRTTTRGIKRYF TGTGCCAGCAGTCGTACAACGACAAGGGGCATTAAGCGGTACTTC
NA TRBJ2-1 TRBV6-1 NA CASSEQWNEQFF TGTGCCAGCAGTGAACAATGGAATGAGCAGTTCTTC
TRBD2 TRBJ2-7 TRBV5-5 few CTSSLVIGAGVWEQYF TGTACCAGCAGCCTGGTTATAGGAGCGGGAGTATGGGAGCAGTACTTC
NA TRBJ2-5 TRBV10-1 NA CASSHIRAGETQYF TGCGCCAGCAGCCATATTAGGGCGGGGGAGACCCAGTACTTC
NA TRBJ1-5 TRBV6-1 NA CVSSEISYSNQPYHF TGTGTCAGCAGTGAAATCTCCTATAGCAATCAGCCCTACCATTTT
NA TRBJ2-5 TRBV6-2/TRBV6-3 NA CASNQRSCQETQYF TGTGCCAGCAACCAACGTTCATGTCAAGAGACTCAGTACTTC
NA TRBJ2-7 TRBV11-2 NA CAGIFTLTGNEQYF TGTGCCGGCATCTTTACACTCACGGGGAACGAGCAGTACTTC
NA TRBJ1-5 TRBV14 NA CASSQRRDQPQHF TGTGCTAGCAGCCAACGACGGGATCAGCCCCAGCATTTT